What follows is one T cell receptor beta chain and its context. V was trimmed by 5 bases and J by 4 bases, leaving 17 bases between them. Germline CDR1 and CDR2: SGHVS and FNYEAQ. This CDR3 region has 16 residues. The data are from a study of shared clonotypes between healthy human individuals. Here immunoSEQ multiplex PCR was the method, and the copy in TCRdb shows in-frame clones only, minus some. The sample yields about 1 million clones, 78% seen once. The sample was memory CD4+ T cells from PBMCs. Subset noted: CD45RA-negative fraction. The rearrangement uses TRBV7-6 and TRBJ2-2, with a tentative D call TRBD2 (6 bases). The receptor was isolated from a man aged 18-30 years in good health. Some clones in this sample may be carry-over from other donors' samples. The CDR3 spells CASSAAPGLLTGELFF. The DNA of the CDR3 is TGTGCCAGCAGCGCAGCCCCGGGACTGCTCACCGGGGAGCTGTTTTTT.